The clone carrying this T cell receptor beta chain is judged medium-sized. Antigen specificity is unknown. The data derive from a study of T cells in localized non-small cell lung cancer. Findings and limits, study-wide: Median detection of top 100 tumor clones in adjacent lung was roughly 61 clones. Uninvolved adjacent lung had the highest recorded T cell clonality, with tumor below it. Because sequencing included only one region (of the tumor), heterogeneity remains possible. Higher adjacent-lung clonality was associated with shorter survival.

The CDR3 covers 15 residues. The V end was cut by 5 bases, the J end by 2 bases, with 15 bases between. Germline V gene lookup returns CDR1 MNHGY and CDR2 SAAAGT. The assay was immunoSEQ multiplex PCR, and TCRdb's table has in-frame clones only and misses some. The sample records some 2,500 clones, approximately 22% being singletons. This TCR was sampled from a woman between 40 and 69 years old with stage I lung adenocarcinoma. Sequenced material: lung tumor tissue, taken before any cancer treatment. The chain recombines TRBV6-8 with TRBJ1-2, with a weak D call TRBD1 (6 bases). The chain's CDR3 is CASSRNRDTNYGYTF. For the CDR3, the DNA is TGTGCCAGCAGTAGAAACCGGGACACGAACTATGGCTACACCTTC.